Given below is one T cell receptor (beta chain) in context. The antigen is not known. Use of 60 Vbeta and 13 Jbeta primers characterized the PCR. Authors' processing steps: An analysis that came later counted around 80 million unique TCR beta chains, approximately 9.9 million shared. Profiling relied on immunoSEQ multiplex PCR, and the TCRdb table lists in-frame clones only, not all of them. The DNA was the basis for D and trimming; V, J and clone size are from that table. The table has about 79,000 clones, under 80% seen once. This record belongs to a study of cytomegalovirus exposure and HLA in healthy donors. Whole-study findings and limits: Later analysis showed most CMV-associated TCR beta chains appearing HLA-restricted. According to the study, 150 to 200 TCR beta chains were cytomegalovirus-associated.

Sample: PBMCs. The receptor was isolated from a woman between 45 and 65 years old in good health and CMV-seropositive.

CDR3 sequence: CASALGGGYEQYV. CDR3 coding DNA: TGTGCCAGCGCGCTGGGGGGGGGCTACGAGCAGTACGTC. The chain links TRBV7-8 to TRBJ2-7, with TRBD2 matching over 7 bases. Trimming at V came to 8 bases and at J to 3 bases, leaving 7 bases not matched to a gene. This CDR3 comprises 13 residues. Germline V gene lookup returns CDR1 SGHVS and CDR2 FQNEAQ.